This entry features one T cell receptor (beta chain) sequence. The target antigen is unknown. The PCR had 60 Vbeta and 13 Jbeta primers. The protocol was immunoSEQ multiplex PCR, while the TCRdb copy is restricted to in-frame clones and leaves out a portion. The table shows fewer than 200,000 clones, with around 73% occurring only once. This entry belongs to a study of cytomegalovirus exposure and HLA in healthy donors. Whole-study results and caveats: What a later analysis showed was that several of the most significant clusters appeared linked to common viral pathogens.

The sample comprised PBMCs. The clonotype originates from a man aged 60 to 75 in good health and CMV-seronegative.

The CDR3 bases are TGTGCCAGCAGCCCCCCGGGACAGGACAATCAGCCCCAGCATTTT. Encoded protein: CASSPPGQDNQPQHF. V and J are TRBV7-9 and TRBJ1-5; the match to TRBD1 covers 8 bases. The CDR3 has 15 amino acids. Germline V gene lookup returns CDR1 SEHNR and CDR2 FQNEAQ (reference sequence). V lost 5 bases, J lost 3 bases, and 6 bases stayed unmatched.